Listed below are T cell receptor beta chains from one sample, sequenced in a study of human T cells and chemical hapten exposure. MiXCR, applied by TCRdb to the RACE reads, yields one record per CDR3 protein. The sample consists of some 200,000 distinct CDR3 sequences, nearly 30% of them appearing once. This material consisted of whole blood, taken in connection with sensitization to the hapten diphenylcyclopropenone (DPC). Source of these receptors: a woman aged 25 to 45 with alopecia areata. Some clones in this sample may be carry-over from other donors' samples. Both conserved end residues are part of each CDR3. The order of the fields is clone size, J gene, D gene, V gene, CDR3 protein, CDR3 DNA. A D gene is named only where the DNA matches it firmly. The size entry is marked missing in some rows and otherwise reads once, few, many or a size class.

few | TRBJ2-7 | TRBD2 | TRBV28 | CASSTPGLAAPYEQYF | TGTGCCAGCAGTACCCCGGGACTAGCGGCACCCTACGAGCAGTACTTC
- | TRBJ1-2 | TRBD1 | TRBV7-2 | CASSPQGAKNGYTF | TGTGCCAGCAGCCCCCAGGGGGCTAAGAATGGCTACACCTTC
- | TRBJ2-5 | TRBD1 | TRBV4-2 | CASRSDRATETQYF | TGTGCCAGCAGGAGTGACAGGGCAACGGAGACCCAGTACTTC
- | TRBJ1-2 | TRBD1 | TRBV5-6 | CASSFPEQGEARYGYTF | TGTGCCAGCAGCTTTCCTGAGCAGGGGGAGGCCCGCTATGGCTACACCTTC
- | TRBJ2-5 | - | TRBV7-2 | CASSLSEETQYF | TGTGCCAGCAGCTTATCCGAAGAGACCCAGTACTTC
- | TRBJ2-5 | - | TRBV11-2 | CASSPGPIEETQYF | TGTGCCAGCAGCCCTGGACCGATTGAAGAGACCCAGTACTTC
many | TRBJ2-5 | - | TRBV20-1 | CSASSNGGTQYF | TGCAGTGCTAGTTCCAACGGGGGGACCCAGTACTTC
- | TRBJ2-2 | - | TRBV25-1 | CASSDRGGELFF | TGTGCCAGCAGTGATCGAGGCGGGGAGCTGTTTTTT
few | TRBJ2-7 | TRBD1 | TRBV3-1 | CASSPWTGFGYEQYF | TGTGCCAGCAGCCCTTGGACAGGGTTCGGCTACGAGCAGTACTTC
- | TRBJ1-5 | TRBD1 | TRBV12-3/TRBV12-4 | CASGGTGGSLTPQHF | TGTGCCAGCGGTGGGACAGGGGGAAGCCTAACGCCCCAGCATTTT
many | TRBJ2-3 | - | TRBV9 | CASSTDVRTPSDTQYF | TGTGCCAGCAGCACAGACGTCAGAACTCCCTCAGATACGCAGTATTTT
- | TRBJ1-4 | - | TRBV10-3 | CAIRDQREKLFF | TGTGCCATTCGGGACCAGAGGGAAAAACTGTTTTTT
once | TRBJ2-1 | TRBD2 | TRBV7-2 | CASSSSGGSHNEQFF | TGTGCCAGCAGCTCGAGCGGGGGCTCCCACAATGAGCAGTTCTTC
few | TRBJ2-5 | - | TRBV5-1 | CASSGSPQETQYF | TGCGCCAGCAGCGGCTCCCCGCAAGAGACCCAGTACTTC
few | TRBJ1-2 | TRBD1 | TRBV6-5 | CASSPFWTGGPYGYTF | TGTGCCAGCAGCCCGTTTTGGACAGGGGGACCCTATGGCTACACCTTC
- | TRBJ1-1 | TRBD1 | TRBV7-8 | CASSTQQGLNTGAFF | TGTGCCAGCAGCACCCAACAGGGGTTGAACACTGGAGCTTTCTTT
- | TRBJ2-1 | - | TRBV4-3 | CASSRGPNNEQFF | TGCGCCAGCAGCCGCGGACCGAACAATGAGCAGTTCTTC
few | TRBJ2-1 | - | TRBV28 | CASAWDSNYNEQFF | TGTGCCAGCGCTTGGGACTCCAACTACAATGAGCAGTTCTTC
- | TRBJ2-3 | - | TRBV2 | CASRSPAVPDTQYF | TGTGCCAGCAGGAGCCCCGCGGTCCCAGATACGCAGTATTTT
few | TRBJ1-2 | TRBD1 | TRBV6-2/TRBV6-3 | CASSYPRGGANGYTF | TGTGCCAGCAGTTACCCCCGAGGGGGCGCGAATGGCTACACCTTC
- | TRBJ1-6 | - | TRBV28 | CATGTSNSPLHF | TGTGCCACTGGGACCTCCAATTCACCCCTCCACTTT
- | TRBJ1-2 | - | TRBV15 | CATSPTSPGGEGYTF | TGTGCCACCAGCCCTACCAGCCCCGGGGGGGAGGGCTACACCTTC
few | TRBJ2-7 | - | TRBV25-1 | CASSPLRTDKSSYEQYF | TGTGCCAGCAGTCCCCTAAGGACCGATAAAAGCTCCTACGAGCAGTACTTC
once | TRBJ2-3 | - | TRBV30 | CAWSNGGDTQYF | TGTGCCTGGAGTAATGGAGGGGATACGCAGTATTTT
- | TRBJ2-1 | TRBD2 | TRBV20-1 | CSATPLAGGPSSYNEQFF | TGCAGTGCTACGCCGCTAGCGGGGGGCCCAAGCTCCTACAATGAGCAGTTCTTC
- | TRBJ1-4 | - | TRBV6-2/TRBV6-3 | CASRREVSGKLFF | TGTGCCAGCAGGCGGGAGGTTTCTGGAAAACTGTTTTTT
- | TRBJ1-3 | - | TRBV7-6 | CASSLAAGDSENTIYF | TGTGCCAGCAGCTTAGCCGCAGGGGATTCTGAAAACACCATATATTTT
- | TRBJ1-5 | - | TRBV28 | CASSLRGSNQPQHF | TGTGCCAGCAGTTTACGAGGGTCGAATCAGCCCCAGCATTTT
few | TRBJ1-2 | TRBD1 | TRBV5-1 | CASSPDRGDYGYTF | TGCGCCAGCAGTCCCGACAGGGGTGACTATGGCTACACCTTC
few | TRBJ1-2 | TRBD1 | TRBV28 | CASSDGTANYGYTF | TGTGCCAGCAGTGACGGGACAGCTAACTATGGCTACACCTTC
- | TRBJ1-1 | - | TRBV29-1 | CSVDRGWGTEAFF | TGCAGCGTTGACCGGGGTTGGGGCACTGAAGCTTTCTTT
- | TRBJ2-1 | - | TRBV28 | CASSPFTGQGNEQFF | TGTGCCAGCAGTCCCTTTACGGGGCAGGGCAATGAGCAGTTCTTC
few | TRBJ1-6 | - | TRBV28 | CASSFLGANNSPLHF | TGTGCCAGCAGTTTTTTGGGGGCGAATAATTCACCCCTCCACTTT
few | TRBJ2-7 | TRBD2 | TRBV28 | CASSLITGGFGSYEQYF | TGTGCCAGCAGTTTAATTACGGGGGGGTTTGGATCCTACGAGCAGTACTTC
- | TRBJ1-1 | - | TRBV18 | CASSPPAANTEAFF | TGTGCCAGCTCACCACCGGCGGCGAACACTGAAGCTTTCTTT
few | TRBJ1-6 | - | TRBV10-3 | CAIRISYNSPLHF | TGTGCCATCCGTATCTCCTATAATTCACCCCTCCACTTT
few | TRBJ2-7 | - | TRBV10-2 | CASSEWTETDEQYF | TGCGCCAGCAGTGAGTGGACTGAGACTGACGAGCAGTACTTC
- | TRBJ2-7 | TRBD2 | TRBV7-2 | CASTRTSGGEQYF | TGTGCCAGCACGCGGACTAGCGGGGGCGAGCAGTACTTC
few | TRBJ1-2 | TRBD1 | TRBV28 | CASNRLTGGWGYTF | TGTGCCAGCAATCGCCTGACAGGGGGCTGGGGCTACACCTTC
few | TRBJ2-3 | - | TRBV7-9 | CASSLPAGTDTQYF | TGTGCCAGCAGCTTACCAGCCGGCACAGATACGCAGTATTTT
few | TRBJ2-5 | - | TRBV6-2/TRBV6-3 | CASIGAEETQYF | TGTGCCAGCATAGGAGCGGAAGAGACCCAGTACTTC